One and the same sample provided the 23 T cell receptor beta chains below, sequenced in a study of T cell responses to AZD1222 COVID-19 vaccine. The method was immunoSEQ multiplex PCR; TCRdb's version includes in-frame clones alone and lacks a portion of them. The sample yields some 150,000 clones, 85% to 95% seen once. Here the sequenced sample was peripheral blood, taken on day 0 of AZD1222 vaccination. The receptors shown here come from an adult in good health.

The chain is built from TRBV27 and TRBJ1-2; perhaps TRBD1 as D (5 bases). The CDR3 sequence is 15 residues long. Germline V gene lookup returns CDR1 MNHEY and CDR2 SMNVEV (reference sequence). The V gene lost 5 bases and the J gene lost 2 bases, with 15 bases spanning the gap. The CDR3 reads CASSPAGKGNYGYTF. CDR3 in DNA: TGTGCCAGCAGTCCAGCAGGGAAGGGCAACTATGGCTACACCTTC.

The V call is TRBV29-1, the J call TRBJ1-1; no clear D. The CDR3 is 12 amino acids. Germline V lookup: CDR1 SQVTM, CDR2 ANQGSEA. V lost 7 bases and J 2 bases, leaving 11 bases between the germline ends. The CDR3 coding sequence is TGCAGCGCGACACGGGCAAACACTGAAGCTTTCTTT. Protein: CSATRANTEAFF.

For the CDR3, the DNA is TGTGCCACCCGAGTCGACCGTAACTATGGCTACACCTTC. Its translation: CATRVDRNYGYTF. The chain uses TRBV6-5 and TRBJ1-2; D is uncertain. V dropped 10 bases and J dropped 1 base, with 13 bases sitting between them. Germline loops: CDR1 MNHEY, CDR2 SVGAGI. The CDR3 is made up of 13 amino acids.

The chain uses TRBV7-2 and TRBJ1-3; tentative D call: TRBD1 (5 bases). Trimming left V 5 bases short and J 6 bases short, with 23 bases between. Germline V gives CDR1 SGHTA, CDR2 FQGNSA. This CDR3 is 17 amino acids long. CDR3 DNA sequence: TGTGCCAGCAGCGTAGTGGGGCGGGGAGGAATGTCAAACACCATATATTTT. Translation: CASSVVGRGGMSNTIYF.

The rearrangement uses TRBV2 and TRBJ2-1, with D possibly called TRBD1 or TRBD2 (5 bases each). Deletions cut 7 bases from V and 6 bases from J, with 28 bases between. This CDR3 is built from 18 residues. In germline, CDR1 is SNHLY, CDR2 FYNNEI. CDR3 amino acids: CASIASTRRSRVGNEQFF. CDR3 coding DNA: TGTGCCAGCATAGCGTCCACCCGGAGGAGCAGGGTGGGCAATGAGCAGTTCTTC.

The CDR3 DNA reads TGTGCCAGCAGCTCAGGGGGTATGAGCTCCTACAATGAGCAGTTCTTC. Amino acids: CASSSGGMSSYNEQFF. The V gene is TRBV11-1, the J gene TRBJ2-1; 7 nucleotides line up with TRBD1. Germline trimming cut 4 bases from V and 0 bases from J; bases unmatched to any gene: 6. The CDR3 is 16 amino acids. From germline, CDR1 is SGHAT and CDR2 FQDESV (reference sequence).

The gene calls are TRBV11-2 and TRBJ2-7; D is uncertain. The V and J ends lost 0 bases and 3 bases respectively, with 9 bases between them. CDR3 length equals 14 residues. Germline CDR1 reads SGHAT; CDR2 reads FQNNGV. The CDR3 loop is CASSLDPGNYEQYF. The CDR3 nucleotides are TGTGCCAGCAGCTTAGATCCAGGAAACTACGAGCAGTACTTC.

The V call is TRBV7-8, the J call TRBJ2-2; D unresolved. The CDR3 is made up of 15 amino acids. Germline loops: CDR1 SGHVS, CDR2 FQNEAQ. V lost 5 bases, J lost 7 bases, and 17 bases lay in between. As DNA, the CDR3 is TGTGCCAGCAGCCCAGATGGGCGGAGTTTCGGGGAGCTGTTTTTT. This sequence encodes CASSPDGRSFGELFF.

V and J are TRBV6-6 and TRBJ2-5; 9 bases are a match to TRBD2. CDR3 length equals 16 residues. Germline values: CDR1 MNHNY, CDR2 SVGAGI (reference sequence). Trimming took 6 bases from V and 2 from J; bases not matched to a gene: 10. CDR3 sequence reads: CASSLSTAGGQETQYF. The DNA of the CDR3 is TGTGCCAGCAGCCTTTCCACAGCGGGGGGACAAGAGACCCAGTACTTC.

The genes are TRBV4-1 and TRBJ2-1, with a tentative D call TRBD2 (6 bases). Germline assignment: CDR1 MGHRA and CDR2 YSYEKL. Trimming removed 5 bases from V and 5 bases from J, with 16 bases in between. The CDR3 is 15 amino acids. The CDR3 DNA sequence: TGCGCCAGCAGCGACCGGGCGTCGGGGGACAATGAGCAGTTCTTC. Translated: CASSDRASGDNEQFF.

V gene TRBV27 combines with J gene TRBJ2-7; D is uncertain. V dropped 7 bases and J dropped 5 bases, with 9 bases sitting between them. CDR3 size: 11 residues. Germline lookup yields CDR1 MNHEY and CDR2 SMNVEV (reference sequence). The CDR3 reads CASTAHDEQYF. The CDR3, as DNA: TGTGCCAGCACCGCACACGACGAGCAGTACTTC.

A single count supports this clone. The rearrangement links TRBV5-1 to TRBJ1-5; TRBD1 is a possible D gene (5 bases). V was cut by 2 bases and J by 4 bases, with 7 bases left in between. Germline CDR1 and CDR2: SGHRS and YFSETQ. The CDR3 is 13 amino acids. CDR3 residues: CASSFQGNQPQHF. The CDR3 DNA reads as TGCGCCAGCAGCTTCCAGGGTAATCAGCCCCAGCATTTT.

The gene calls are TRBV7-2 and TRBJ1-5; 9 bases line up with TRBD1. The CDR3 is 15 residues long. Per germline, CDR1 SGHTA and CDR2 FQGNSA. Trimming cost V 5 bases and J 5 bases; bases outside gene matches: 7. This CDR3 is CASSRTGALDQPQHF. CDR3 in DNA: TGTGCCAGCAGCAGGACAGGGGCTTTGGATCAGCCCCAGCATTTT. Full variable domain (outside the CDR3, taken from reference TRBV7-2 and TRBJ1-5): GAGVSQSPSNKVTEKGKDVELRCDPISGHTALYWYRQSLGQGLEFLIYFQGNSAPDKSGLPSDRFSAERTGGSVSTLTIQRTQQEDSAVYLCASSRTGALDQPQHFGDGTRLSIL.

The chain is built from TRBV18 and TRBJ1-1, with D maybe TRBD1 (5 bases). The CDR3 extends over 15 amino acids. CDR1 and CDR2 (germline): KGHSH, LQKENI. V lost 3 bases to trimming and J lost 2 bases, with 13 bases between them. The CDR3 DNA sequence: TGTGCCAGCTCACCCCAAGGAAGGGGAAACACTGAAGCTTTCTTT. Encoded protein: CASSPQGRGNTEAFF.

V usage is TRBV5-1 and J usage is TRBJ2-7, with 9 bases that match TRBD1. Unmatched junction bases numbered 5, after V lost 4 bases and J lost 3 bases. The CDR3 totals 14 residues. Germline CDR1 reads SGHRS; CDR2 reads YFSETQ. Written as DNA, the CDR3 is TGCGCCAGCAGCCCCTGGGACAGGGACTACGAGCAGTACTTC. Its translation is CASSPWDRDYEQYF. Based on the CDR3 plus reference TRBV5-1 and TRBJ2-7, the full variable domain is KAGVTQTPRYLIKTRGQQVTLSCSPISGHRSVSWYQQTPGQGLQFLFEYFSETQRNKGNFPGRFSGRQFSNSRSEMNVSTLELGDSALYLCASSPWDRDYEQYFGPGTRLTVT.

This chain joins TRBV7-8 and TRBJ2-6; D unclear. The CDR3 covers 15 residues. In germline, CDR1 is SGHVS, CDR2 FQNEAQ. The V end lost 3 bases, the J end lost 0 bases, and 6 bases lay between the germline ends. Here the CDR3 reads CASSFRLSGANVLTF. In nucleotides, the CDR3 is TGTGCCAGCAGCTTCCGACTCTCTGGGGCCAACGTCCTGACTTTC.

V gene TRBV2 combines with J gene TRBJ1-4; D remains unclear. The CDR3 loop spans 13 amino acids. Germline V gives CDR1 SNHLY, CDR2 FYNNEI. In DNA, the CDR3 is TGTGCTGGGCGGAGGGAAGCTAATGAAAAACTGTTTTTT. Translated, it gives CAGRREANEKLFF.

The chain joins TRBV7-6 to TRBJ2-1, with 8 bases fitting TRBD1. The germline CDR1 and CDR2 sequences are SGHVS and FNYEAQ. This CDR3 contains 15 residues. V dropped 4 bases and J dropped 4; count of bases not matched to a gene: 6. The CDR3 here is CASSSTGGTYNEQFF. The CDR3 bases are TGTGCCAGCAGCTCAACAGGGGGAACTTACAATGAGCAGTTCTTC.

The chain employs TRBV7-2 and TRBJ1-2, with D uncertain. V was cut by 1 base and J by 2 bases, with 11 bases left in between. CDR3 length: 15 residues. Germline lookup yields CDR1 SGHTA and CDR2 FQGNSA. CDR3 in amino acids: CASSLVGTQNYGYTF. The DNA for the CDR3 is TGTGCCAGCAGCTTAGTGGGCACTCAAAACTATGGCTACACCTTC.

The J gene is TRBJ1-2, the V gene TRBV19; 7 positions agree with TRBD1. After removal of 9 bases from V and 0 bases from J, the junction contained 10 bases not matched to a gene. CDR1 LNHDA and CDR2 SQIVND come from the germline V gene (reference sequence). The CDR3 runs to 15 residues. Written as DNA, the CDR3 is TGTGCCAGAGCGGCCAGGGGGGTTTCTAACTATGGCTACACCTTC. Translating gives CARAARGVSNYGYTF.

This chain links TRBV13 with TRBJ1-1; 7 bases fit TRBD1. With 0 bases clipped from V and 5 bases from J, the junction kept 6 bases outside the gene matches. The CDR3 totals 15 residues. Germline assignment: CDR1 PRHDT and CDR2 FYEKMQ (reference sequence). CDR3 amino acids: CASSLGDRAGTEAFF. The CDR3 bases are TGTGCCAGCAGCTTAGGAGACAGGGCGGGTACTGAAGCTTTCTTT. The full variable domain, completed using reference TRBV13 and TRBJ1-1, is AAGVIQSPRHLIKEKRETATLKCYPIPRHDTVYWYQQGPGQDPQFLISFYEKMQSDKGSIPDRFSAQQFSDYHSELNMSSLELGDSALYFCASSLGDRAGTEAFFGQGTRLTVV.

The rearrangement joins TRBV27 to TRBJ2-3; D gene ambiguous. V dropped 3 bases and J dropped 0 bases, with 10 bases sitting between them. The germline CDR1 and CDR2 sequences are MNHEY and SMNVEV (reference sequence). The CDR3 is 15 residues long. The DNA for the CDR3 is TGTGCCAGCAGTTTTAGGGCAGTTAGCACAGATACGCAGTATTTT. Protein: CASSFRAVSTDTQYF.

The chain combines TRBV6-5 with TRBJ2-7, with D possibly TRBD2 on 5 matching bases. Germline assignment: CDR1 MNHEY and CDR2 SVGAGI. This CDR3 comprises 14 residues. Trimming left V 6 bases short and J 2 bases short, with 14 bases between. The CDR3 loop reads CASSPRGYTYEQYF. CDR3 DNA sequence: TGTGCCAGCAGCCCCCGCGGGTACACCTACGAGCAGTACTTC.